A single sample is the source of the 21 T cell receptor beta chains below, sequenced in a study of response to subunit inactivated influenza vaccine (dated by TCRdb to 2016 to 2018). The library was generated by RT-PCR. The sample was run on an Illumina HiSeq 2500. TCRdb trimmed the raw reads at Q25, called clones with MiXCR and kept productive beta chains. Every CDR3 protein is listed once, alongside the most common genes and DNA of its rows. The table for this sample lists approximately 570,000 distinct CDR3 sequences; approximately 7.7% of them were counted only once. The ten largest account for approximately 13% of the sample. The starting material was PBMCs from blood, obtained around 25 months after vaccination. The origin of the receptors is a man aged 50 to 69 who received an inactivated influenza vaccine. Donor details come from another sample of the same person, matched by shared clones.

The chain is built from TRBV27 and TRBJ1-1; D is perhaps TRBD1 (6 bases). CDR1 and CDR2 (germline): MNHEY, SMNVEV (reference sequence). Trimming shortened V by 5 bases and J by 0 bases, and 19 bases separated the two germline ends. The CDR3 extends over 17 amino acids. For the CDR3, the DNA is TGTGCCAGCAGTCCTCGACTCGGGGGCGGACTGAACACTGAAGCTTTCTTT. Translation gives CASSPRLGGGLNTEAFF.

This chain joins TRBV14 and TRBJ2-7; 8 bases fit TRBD1. CDR3 length: 14 amino acids. The V segment lost 0 bases and the J segment 7 bases; nucleotides outside the gene matches: 5. Germline V CDR1 and CDR2: SGHDN, FVKESK. CDR3 amino acids: CASSQDSGTGEQYF. The CDR3 DNA reads as TGTGCCAGCAGCCAAGATTCGGGGACAGGAGAGCAGTACTTC.

The chain joins TRBV6-6 to TRBJ1-6; maybe TRBD1 (6 bases). The V end lost 8 bases, the J end lost 10 bases, and 12 bases lay between the germline ends. This CDR3 has 12 amino acids. CDR1 is MNHNY, CDR2 SVGAGI, per germline (reference sequence). The CDR3 sequence: CASLGGGSPLHF. CDR3 in DNA: TGTGCCAGCCTTGGGGGCGGATCACCCCTCCACTTT.

This chain joins TRBV7-6 and TRBJ2-2, with 9 positions matching TRBD2. After removal of 4 bases from V and 7 bases from J, the junction contained 10 bases not matched to a gene. CDR1 and CDR2 from the germline V gene are SGHVS and FNYEAQ. This CDR3 spans 16 amino acids. The CDR3 reads CASSSLSGGVIGELFF. The CDR3 DNA is TGTGCCAGCAGCTCCCTTAGCGGGGGTGTTATCGGGGAGCTGTTTTTT.

This clonotype was detected ten times or more. The J gene is TRBJ2-1, the V gene TRBV20-1; 9 nucleotides align to TRBD2. Trimming at V came to 5 bases and at J to 4 bases, leaving 15 bases not matched to a gene. The CDR3 loop spans 17 amino acids. CDR1 DFQATT and CDR2 SNEGSKA come from the germline V gene (reference sequence). The CDR3 protein is CSAGVTSFAGGYNEQFF. CDR3 coding DNA: TGCAGTGCTGGGGTTACTTCTTTTGCGGGAGGGTACAATGAGCAGTTCTTC.

This clonotype has just a few counts. The gene calls are TRBV29-1 and TRBJ2-7; the D gene is possibly TRBD1 (5 bases). V gave up 4 bases and J gave up 6 bases, with 19 bases separating them. The germline gives CDR1 SQVTM, CDR2 ANQGSEA. This CDR3 contains 14 residues. DNA of the CDR3: TGCAGCGTTGCTTTCGGAGCAGGGCACGGCGAGCAGTACTTC. Its protein product is CSVAFGAGHGEQYF.

This clonotype was seen many times. The V and J genes are TRBV11-2 and TRBJ1-2; 8 bases align to TRBD1. The CDR3 extends over 15 amino acids. Trimming at V came to 5 bases and at J to 8 bases, leaving 13 bases not matched to a gene. From germline, CDR1 is SGHAT and CDR2 FQNNGV. CDR3: CASSVTGAAFGGYTF. The CDR3 coding sequence is TGTGCCAGCAGCGTGACAGGGGCCGCTTTTGGGGGCTACACCTTC.

V usage is TRBV20-1 and J usage is TRBJ2-7, with D tentatively TRBD2 (6 bases). With 6 bases removed from V and 0 bases from J, the gap between germline ends came to 15 bases. The CDR3 covers 14 residues. Germline-derived CDR1 and CDR2 are DFQATT and SNEGSKA (reference sequence). CDR3 protein: CSASSGLGSYEQYF. Written as DNA, the CDR3 is TGCAGTGCCTCCAGCGGGCTAGGCTCCTACGAGCAGTACTTC.

This clonotype was detected a few times. V gene TRBV6-5 combines with J gene TRBJ2-5; unclear D gene. This CDR3 contains 14 residues. Per germline, CDR1 MNHEY and CDR2 SVGAGI. V lost 4 bases and J 5 bases, leaving 14 bases between the germline ends. This CDR3 reads CASSSRQAWETQYF. CDR3 in DNA: TGTGCCAGCAGTTCGCGGCAGGCCTGGGAGACCCAGTACTTC.

This clonotype was seen more than once but under ten times. The rearrangement uses TRBV24-1 and TRBJ1-1; a possible D gene is TRBD1 (6 bases). This CDR3 has 14 amino acids. Trimming cost V 7 bases and J 1 base, with 12 bases left between them. In germline, CDR1 is KGHDR, CDR2 SFDVKD. In nucleotides, the CDR3 is TGTGCCACCAGGCAACAGGGCGGGAACACTGAAGCTTTCTTT. Protein sequence: CATRQQGGNTEAFF.

The V call is TRBV21-1, the J call TRBJ2-7; the table assigns TRBD2, which was not confirmed against the DNA. TRBV21-1 is assigned pseudogene status. The CDR3 length is 18 residues. The CDR3 nucleotides read TGTGCCAGCAGCCGTCGGCTAGCGGGAGGGCATCCTGCCTACGAGCAGTACTTC. Translating gives CASSRRLAGGHPAYEQYF.

This clonotype occurred many times. The V call is TRBV7-9, the J call TRBJ1-2, with D tentatively TRBD1 (6 bases). The CDR3 is 14 amino acids. With 1 base removed from V and 5 bases from J, the gap between germline ends came to 11 bases. The V gene's germline CDR1 is SEHNR and CDR2 FQNEAQ (reference sequence). The CDR3 loop reads CASSLEQGGYGYTF. In DNA, the CDR3 is TGTGCCAGCAGCTTAGAACAGGGCGGATATGGCTACACCTTC.

This clonotype was observed a few times. The chain has TRBV10-3 and TRBJ2-7, with TRBD1 as a possible D gene (5 bases). Trimming pared 6 bases from V and 3 bases from J, leaving 12 bases between. CDR1 and CDR2 (germline): ENHRY, SYGVKD. The CDR3 consists of 13 residues. This CDR3 is CAISPTERYEQYF. The CDR3 DNA is TGTGCCATCAGCCCGACAGAACGCTACGAGCAGTACTTC.

This clonotype was counted a few times. The chain joins TRBV12-3 or TRBV12-4 to TRBJ1-2; TRBD1 agrees at 8 bases. V shed 5 bases and J 10 bases; nucleotides not matched to a gene: 12. The CDR3 extends over 14 amino acids. The DNA for the CDR3 is TGTGCCAGCAGTCCGCGACAGGGGTCACCTTTCTACACCTTC. It is translated as CASSPRQGSPFYTF.

This clonotype turned up a few times. The chain couples TRBV7-2 to TRBJ1-4; D gene unclear. The germline V gene has CDR1 SGHTA and CDR2 FQGNSA. The CDR3 sequence is 14 residues long. Trimming took off 4 bases at V and 5 bases at J, with 11 bases between the two ends. CDR3 in DNA: TGTGCCAGCAGCTCTAGGGTAGGGAATGAAAAACTGTTTTTT. This codes for CASSSRVGNEKLFF.

The sample holds a few counts of this clonotype. V gene TRBV7-9 combines with J gene TRBJ2-1; D is tentatively TRBD1 or TRBD2 (6 bases each). The V gene's germline CDR1 is SEHNR and CDR2 FQNEAQ (reference sequence). There are 12 residues in the CDR3. V was shortened by 5 bases and J by 9 bases, with 11 bases between the two germline ends. The CDR3 DNA reads as TGTGCCAGCAGCCGAGGGGGGTCTGAGCAGTTCTTC. Its translation: CASSRGGSEQFF.

The chain joins TRBV27 to TRBJ2-1; D not certain. This CDR3 has 15 amino acids. The V gene's germline CDR1 is MNHEY and CDR2 SMNVEV (reference sequence). Trimming took 7 bases from V and 0 from J, leaving 13 bases between them. CDR3 DNA sequence: TGTGCCAGCATCGTCAAGGTCGGCTCCTACAATGAGCAGTTCTTC. Its translation is CASIVKVGSYNEQFF.

This clonotype came up a few times. The chain employs TRBV6-1 and TRBJ2-7; TRBD2 matches 12 bases. Trimming removed 6 bases from V and 6 bases from J; junction bases left unmatched: 9. The CDR3 runs to 15 residues. Germline-derived CDR1 and CDR2 are MNHNS and SASEGT. The chain's CDR3 is CASSPGLGLAGEQYF. In nucleotides, the CDR3 is TGTGCCAGCAGCCCCGGGCTGGGACTAGCGGGCGAGCAGTACTTC.

This clonotype came up a few times. The chain couples TRBV6-4 to TRBJ2-5, with 8 bases aligning to TRBD1. Germline-derived CDR1 and CDR2 are MRHNA and SNTAGT. The CDR3 totals 14 residues. The trim removed 0 bases at V and 3 bases at J, leaving 0 bases unmatched. In DNA, the CDR3 is TGTGCCAGCAGTGACTCGGACAGGGAAGAGACCCAGTACTTC. Its translation: CASSDSDREETQYF.

This clonotype showed up many times. This chain connects TRBV29-1 to TRBJ2-2, with 16 bases fitting TRBD2. This CDR3 region has 15 residues. In germline, CDR1 is SQVTM, CDR2 ANQGSEA. Losses at the gene ends were 7 bases for V and 7 bases for J; bases not matched to a gene: 6. CDR3 DNA: TGCAGCGCGAGGGGACTAGCGGGAGGGGTCGGGGAGCTGTTTTTT. Its translation: CSARGLAGGVGELFF.

This clonotype appeared many times. This sequence joins TRBV6-1 and TRBJ2-1; D not certain. Germline loops: CDR1 MNHNS, CDR2 SASEGT. Trimming left V 5 bases short and J 0 bases short, with 11 bases between. This CDR3 spans 15 amino acids. Here the CDR3 DNA reads TGTGCCAGCAGTCCGACATTTACCTCCTACAATGAGCAGTTCTTC. This sequence encodes CASSPTFTSYNEQFF.